This TCR beta chain derives from a study of T cells in Graves' hyperthyroidism and ophthalmopathy. The CDR3 spans 17 residues. From germline, CDR1 is SEHNR and CDR2 FQNEAQ (reference sequence). The junction had 9 bases not matched to a gene; V was cut back by 4 bases and J by 1 base. Aged 18 to 65, the patients had hyperthyroidism that was newly diagnosed and had lasted under 2 months. Thyroid ultrasound and orbital computed tomography, with clinical symptoms and serum thyroxine and TRAb, informed diagnoses. Findings and caveats of the study: Appearing also in blood were most of the thyroid clonotypes expanded above 0.001. A median 6.5 months before onset, the model predicted ophthalmopathy.

This clonotype was recorded a few times. Its cognate antigen is unknown. Regions amplified from RNA transcripts were the TCR beta CDR3 regions. The HTBI primer set served for first-round RT-PCR of the TCR CDR3. TCRdb reprocessed the multiplex PCR reads with MiXCR, giving one entry per CDR3 protein. The table has fewer than 800,000 distinct CDR3 sequences, roughly 17% seen once. Source material: blood. The chain combines TRBV7-9 with TRBJ2-4, with 8 bases that match TRBD1. This clonotype was obtained from a man aged 18 to 29 with Graves' hyperthyroidism. CDR3 nucleotide sequence: TGTGCCAGCAGCTCCACTCGGACAGGGAGGGCCAAAAACATTCAGTACTTC. Amino acids: CASSSTRTGRAKNIQYF.